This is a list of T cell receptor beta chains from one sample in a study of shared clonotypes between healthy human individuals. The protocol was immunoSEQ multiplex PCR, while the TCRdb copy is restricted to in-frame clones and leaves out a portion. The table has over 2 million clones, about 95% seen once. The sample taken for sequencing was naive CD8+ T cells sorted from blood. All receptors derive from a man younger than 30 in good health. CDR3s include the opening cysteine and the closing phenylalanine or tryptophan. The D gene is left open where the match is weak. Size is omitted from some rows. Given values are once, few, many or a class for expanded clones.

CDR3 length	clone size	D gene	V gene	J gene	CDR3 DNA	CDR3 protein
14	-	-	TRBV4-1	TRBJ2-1	TGCGCCAGCAGCCCTCGATGGGGATACAATGAGCAGTTCTTC	CASSPRWGYNEQFF
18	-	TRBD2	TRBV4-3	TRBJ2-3	TGCGCCAGCGGATCTGGACTAGCGGAGGTCGCTAGCACAGATACGCAGTATTTT	CASGSGLAEVASTDTQYF
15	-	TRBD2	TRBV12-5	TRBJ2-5	TGTGCTAGTGGTTACACGACTAGCGGGGAAGAGACCCAGTACTTC	CASGYTTSGEETQYF
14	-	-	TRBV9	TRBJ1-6	TGTGCCAGCAGCGCTGGGACATCTAATTCACCCCTCCACTTT	CASSAGTSNSPLHF
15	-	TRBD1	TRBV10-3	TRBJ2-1	TGTGCCATCAGTCACAGGGGGAGCTCCTACAATGAGCAGTTCTTC	CAISHRGSSYNEQFF
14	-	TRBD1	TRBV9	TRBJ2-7	TGTGCCAGCAGCGCCGGGGACAGTCCCTACGAGCAGTACTTC	CASSAGDSPYEQYF
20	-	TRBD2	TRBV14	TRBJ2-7	TGTGCCAGCAGCCAAGGGGTCCGGGAACTAGCGGGAGCCTGGCCCTACGAGCAGTACTTC	CASSQGVRELAGAWPYEQYF
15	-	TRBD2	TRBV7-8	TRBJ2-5	TGTGCCAGCAGCCACTGGGAGGGGCACGGAGAGACCCAGTACTTC	CASSHWEGHGETQYF
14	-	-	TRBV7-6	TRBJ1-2	TGTGCCAGCAGCTTAGCGGGGGCGGGCTATGGCTACACCTTC	CASSLAGAGYGYTF
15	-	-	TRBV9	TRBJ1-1	TGTGCCAGCAGCGTAGTAGCAGGGTGGGGCACTGAAGCTTTCTTT	CASSVVAGWGTEAFF
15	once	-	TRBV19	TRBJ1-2	TGTGCCAGTAGTGCCTCGGGGGACACTAACTATGGCTACACCTTC	CASSASGDTNYGYTF
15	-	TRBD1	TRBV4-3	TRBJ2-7	TGCGCCAGCAGCCAAGACCAGGGGGCAGGGTACGAGCAGTACTTC	CASSQDQGAGYEQYF
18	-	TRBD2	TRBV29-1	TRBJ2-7	TGCAGCGTTGAAGGTTTGAGCGGTGCTAGCGGGAGGGCCTACGAGCAGTACTTC	CSVEGLSGASGRAYEQYF
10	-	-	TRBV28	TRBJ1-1	TGTGTGGTGGGGGACGCTGAAGCTTTCTTT	CVVGDAEAFF
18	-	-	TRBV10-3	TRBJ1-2	TGTGCCATCAGTGGGTTCCTCATGGAACGGACGGAGGACTATGGCTACACCTTC	CAISGFLMERTEDYGYTF
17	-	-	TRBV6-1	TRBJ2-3	TGTGCCAGCAGTGTACTAAAGGGGGGGATCGGGACAGATACGCAGTATTTT	CASSVLKGGIGTDTQYF
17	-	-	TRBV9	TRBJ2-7	TGTGCCAGCAGCGGGTCGGTGGTAGGAGGACCGTCCTACGAGCAGTACTTC	CASSGSVVGGPSYEQYF
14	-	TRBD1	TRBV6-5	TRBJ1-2	TGTGCCAGCAGTCCCGGGACAGGGGTCTATGGCTACACCTTC	CASSPGTGVYGYTF
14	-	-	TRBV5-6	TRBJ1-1	TGTGCCAGCAGCTTGGTCAGCTCGAACACTGAAGCTTTCTTT	CASSLVSSNTEAFF
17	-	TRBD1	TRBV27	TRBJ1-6	TGTGCCAGCAGTTTAACCTCGACAGGGGTAGGGGATTCACCCCTCCACTTT	CASSLTSTGVGDSPLHF
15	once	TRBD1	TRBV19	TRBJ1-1	TGTGCCAGTAGTATCGACAGGGAGACCCCCACTGAAGCTTTCTTT	CASSIDRETPTEAFF
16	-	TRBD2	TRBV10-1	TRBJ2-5	TGCGCCAACACGAGAGATTTGGGACTAGCGAGTTTGACCCAGTACTTC	CANTRDLGLASLTQYF
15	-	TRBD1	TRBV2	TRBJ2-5	TGTGCCAGCAGTGAGGGTCAGGGGGACCAAGAGACCCAGTACTTC	CASSEGQGDQETQYF
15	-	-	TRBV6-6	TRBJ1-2	TGTGCCAGCACCCTCCCCAGGGATTTTGAGGATGGCTACACCTTC	CASTLPRDFEDGYTF
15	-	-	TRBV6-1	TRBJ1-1	TGTGCCAGCAATTGGCCAGGAGGTGGGAACACTGAAGCTTTCTTT	CASNWPGGGNTEAFF
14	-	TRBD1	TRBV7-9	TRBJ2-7	TGTGCCAGCGGAAGCTCACAGGGGGACTACGAGCAGTACTTC	CASGSSQGDYEQYF
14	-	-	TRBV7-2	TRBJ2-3	TGTGCCAGCAGCTTATGGGGGGGCGAGGATACGCAGTATTTT	CASSLWGGEDTQYF
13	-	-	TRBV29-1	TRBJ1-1	TGCAGCGTTGACGCGGGGGAGAACACTGAAGCTTTCTTT	CSVDAGENTEAFF
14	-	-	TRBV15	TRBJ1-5	TGTGCCACCAGCAGAGGGGGCCTAGGGCAGCCCCAGCATTTT	CATSRGGLGQPQHF
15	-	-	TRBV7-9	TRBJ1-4	TGTGCCAGCAGCCCCGTATTGCCAACTAATGAAAAACTGTTTTTT	CASSPVLPTNEKLFF
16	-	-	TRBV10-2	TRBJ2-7	TGCGCCAGCAGTGCGATAGACTTGCCCCATTCCTACGAGCAGTACTTC	CASSAIDLPHSYEQYF
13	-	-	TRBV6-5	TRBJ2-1	TGTGCCAGCAGCCTCGGACACAACAATGAGCAGTTCTTC	CASSLGHNNEQFF
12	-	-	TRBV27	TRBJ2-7	TGTGCCAGCGCCAACTTCGGTACCACTCAGTACTTC	CASANFGTTQYF
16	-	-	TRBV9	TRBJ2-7	TGTGCCAGCATTGGACGGCCCCCGGGTCGACCCTACGAGCAGTACTTC	CASIGRPPGRPYEQYF
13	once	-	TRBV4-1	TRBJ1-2	TGCGCCAGCAGCCAAGAGGGGGCGCATGGCTACACCTTC	CASSQEGAHGYTF
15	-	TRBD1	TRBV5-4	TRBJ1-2	TGTGCCAGCAGCACCGGGACAGGCTCCTTATATGGCTACACCTTC	CASSTGTGSLYGYTF
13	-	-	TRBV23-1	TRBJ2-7	TGCGCCAGCAGTCACCCCTTTACCTACGAGCAGTACTTC	CASSHPFTYEQYF
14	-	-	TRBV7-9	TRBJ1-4	TGTGCCAGCAGCCCGTCGGGAACTAATGAAAAACTGTTTTTT	CASSPSGTNEKLFF
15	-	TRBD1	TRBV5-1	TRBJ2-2	TGCGCCAGCAGCGAGACAGGGTTGGAGGTCGGGGAGCTGTTTTTT	CASSETGLEVGELFF
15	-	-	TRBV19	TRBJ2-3	TGTGCCAGTAGTGTCTCAGGGGTTGGGACAGATACGCAGTATTTT	CASSVSGVGTDTQYF
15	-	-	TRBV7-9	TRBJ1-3	TGTGCCAGCAGCCCTGGGGGCTACTCTGGAAACACCATATATTTT	CASSPGGYSGNTIYF
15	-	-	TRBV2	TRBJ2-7	TGTGCCAGCAGTGAAGCGCCCGGGATTTCCTACGAGCAGTACTTC	CASSEAPGISYEQYF
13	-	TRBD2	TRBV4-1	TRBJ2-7	TGCGCCAGCAGCCCCCGACTAGCCACCGAGCAGTACTTC	CASSPRLATEQYF
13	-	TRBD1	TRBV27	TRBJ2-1	TGTGCCAGCAGTCACATACAGGGGAGTGAGCAGTTCTTC	CASSHIQGSEQFF
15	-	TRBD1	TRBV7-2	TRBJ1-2	TGTGCCAGCAGCTGGAAACAGGGGGCGAACTATGGCTACACCTTC	CASSWKQGANYGYTF
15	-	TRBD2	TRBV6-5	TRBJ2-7	TGTGCCAGCAGTTCTAGACTAGCGGGAGAATACGAGCAGTACTTC	CASSSRLAGEYEQYF
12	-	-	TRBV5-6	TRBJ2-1	TGTGCCAGCAGCGAGCCGAGTAATGAGCAGTTCTTC	CASSEPSNEQFF
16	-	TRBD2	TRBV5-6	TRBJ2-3	TGTGCCAGCAGCTTGGAGGGACTAGCTGGGACAGATACGCAGTATTTT	CASSLEGLAGTDTQYF
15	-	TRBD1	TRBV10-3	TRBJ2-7	TGTGCCATCAGTACATACCCGGACAGGGACTACGAGCAGTACTTC	CAISTYPDRDYEQYF
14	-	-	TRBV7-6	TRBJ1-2	TGTGCCAGCAGCGGGGGGAGGGGAAAGTATGGCTACACCTTC	CASSGGRGKYGYTF
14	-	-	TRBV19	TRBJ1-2	TGTGCCAGTAGTATAGATCTTGAAGATGATGGCTACACCTTC	CASSIDLEDDGYTF
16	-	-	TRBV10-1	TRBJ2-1	TGCGCCAGCAGTGACCCAAGAGGGAGGTCGGGAAATGAGCAGTTCTTC	CASSDPRGRSGNEQFF
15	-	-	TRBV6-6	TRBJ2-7	TGTGCCAGCAGTTACGAGGGGGGGGCCCTCTACGAGCAGTACTTC	CASSYEGGALYEQYF
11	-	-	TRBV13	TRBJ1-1	TGTGCCAGCGGTGGGCAGGGTGAAGCTTTCTTT	CASGGQGEAFF
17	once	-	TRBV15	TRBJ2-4	TGTGCCACCAGGGAGGGAACCTTTAGGAAGACCAAAAACATTCAGTACTTC	CATREGTFRKTKNIQYF